These 2 T cell receptor beta chains came from one sample sequenced in a study of glioma-infiltrating T cells. TCR alpha and beta CDR3 regions were amplified from RNA using iRepertoire nested multiplex PCR. TCRdb fed the multiplex PCR reads into MiXCR, producing one record per CDR3 protein. The sample yields under 200,000 distinct CDR3 sequences, roughly two fifths seen once. Sequenced sample: glioma tissue, nonneoplastic brain tissue, or PBMCs (not recorded which). The receptors shown here come from a human donor with low-grade glioma or glioblastoma, undergoing nonglioma brain surgery, or in good health (not recorded which).

With regard to this clonotype: With a much larger clone just one base away, this may be a read error. This chain uses TRBV3-1 with TRBJ2-1; D call uncertain. Germline CDR1 and CDR2: LGHDT and YNNKEL (reference sequence). This CDR3 has 12 amino acids. V shed 5 bases and J shed 14 bases, with 16 bases lying between them. CDR3 sequence: CASSKFKMSKFF. The CDR3 DNA sequence: TGTGCCAGCAGCAAATTTAAAATGAGCAAGTTCTTC.

On this clonotype: A read error is possible here, since a much larger clone lies one base away. This chain connects TRBV20-1 to TRBJ2-7; the D gene is possibly TRBD2 (5 bases). CDR3 length: 14 residues. Looked up from germline, CDR1 is DFQATT and CDR2 is SNEGSKA (reference sequence). V lost 6 bases, J lost 1 base, and 16 bases lay in between. The CDR3 DNA sequence: TGCAGTGCGAGCCGGTACGGAGGATCCTACGAGCAGTACTTC. Amino acid sequence: CSASRYGGSYEQYF.